This T cell receptor (beta chain) emerged from a study of T-cell reconstitution after alpha-beta-depleted transplantation in children. Unique molecular identifiers were incorporated into the prepared TCRbeta library. TCRdb re-analysed the PCR reads in MiXCR, keeping a single row per CDR3 protein. The table has about 370,000 distinct CDR3 sequences, 20% seen once. This CDR3 has 15 residues. Trimming stripped 2 bases from V and 2 bases from J, with 14 bases between. From germline, CDR1 is SGDLS and CDR2 YYNGEE. Sequences were derived from PBMCs from the stem cell graft donor, sampled from the stem cell graft. The gene calls are TRBV9 and TRBJ2-7; a weak D match, TRBD1 (6 bases). This receptor was obtained from a human donor who donated a stem cell graft to a child with acute myeloid leukemia. The DNA for the CDR3 is TGTGCCAGCAGCGTCTCCGGGACACTAACCTACGAGCAGTACTTC. It yields the protein CASSVSGTLTYEQYF.